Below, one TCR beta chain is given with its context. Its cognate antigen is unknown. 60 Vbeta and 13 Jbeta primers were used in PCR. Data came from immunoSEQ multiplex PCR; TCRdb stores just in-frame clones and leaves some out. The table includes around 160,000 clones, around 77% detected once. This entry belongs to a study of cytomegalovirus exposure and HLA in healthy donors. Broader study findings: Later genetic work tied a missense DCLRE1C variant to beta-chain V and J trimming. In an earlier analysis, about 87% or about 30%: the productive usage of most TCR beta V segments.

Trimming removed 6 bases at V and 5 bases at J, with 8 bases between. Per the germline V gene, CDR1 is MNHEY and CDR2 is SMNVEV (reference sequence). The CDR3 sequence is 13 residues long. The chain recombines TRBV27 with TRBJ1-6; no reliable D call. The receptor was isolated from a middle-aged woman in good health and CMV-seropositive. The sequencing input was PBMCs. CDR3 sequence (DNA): TGTGCCAGCAGCAGAAGTAATAATTCACCCCTCCACTTT. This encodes CASSRSNNSPLHF.